In this sample, the clone carrying this TCR beta chain turned up a few times. HeLa cells expressing allogeneic DPB1 restimulated the roughly 15-day-expanded CD4+ cells for 24 h. Cells were stimulated with HeLa cells transduced with HLA-DPA1/DPB1, HLA-DM, invariant chain and CD80. Irradiated (100 Gy) HeLa cells stimulated CD4+ cells at 3:1 with roughly 47 U/mL IL-2. Germline-derived CDR1 and CDR2 are SGHAT and FQNNGV. The V gene lost 3 bases and the J gene lost 3 bases, with 9 bases spanning the gap. CDR3 size: 13 residues. Amplification used primers for 54 TRBV and 13 TRBJ segments. This table comes from immunoSEQ multiplex PCR, and its TCRdb copy is limited to in-frame clones, with some not included. The table has roughly 2,000 clones, approximately 69% seen once; the top ten hold 45%. This entry belongs to a study of T cell repertoires and HLA-DP antigens. The wider study: Transduced HeLa cells presented HLA-DP to CD4+ T cells. One alloantigen had about nine groove amino acid differences from self, the other one.

Sequencing input: CD137- CD4+ T cells from cultured PBMCs. The chain joins TRBV11-2 to TRBJ2-7; D gene unclear. The sequence came from a man in his fifties in good health and CMV-seronegative. Here the CDR3 reads CASSLKPGYEQYF. The DNA for the CDR3 is TGTGCCAGCAGCTTGAAACCGGGCTACGAGCAGTACTTC.